This T cell receptor (beta chain) was sequenced for a study of blood T cell repertoires in COVID-19. In the study overall: T cells, B-cell-depleted T cells, or PBMCs provided the cDNA or gDNA that served as material.

Germline assignment: CDR1 SGDLS and CDR2 YYNGEE. With V trimmed by 3 bases and J by 0 bases, 5 bases remained unmatched. The CDR3 spans 16 residues. Sequencing was performed with immunoSEQ multiplex PCR; in TCRdb, only in-frame clones are kept and a portion is missing. The table has roughly 100,000 clones, approximately 86% seen once. The TCR originated in an elderly man with acute or convalescent COVID-19. This chain joins TRBV9 and TRBJ2-3; TRBD2 agrees at 9 bases. The specimen was peripheral blood. The CDR3 nucleotides are TGTGCCAGCAGCGCAACGACTAGCGGAAGCACAGATACGCAGTATTTT. Amino acid sequence: CASSATTSGSTDTQYF.